This entry lists 30 T cell receptor beta chains sequenced from one sample in a study of blood T cell repertoires in COVID-19 (dated by TCRdb to about 2020). Library method: the immunoSEQ multiplex PCR assay. TCRdb mirrors the immuneACCESS table, restricted to in-frame sequences. Some clones are absent from its copies; in checked studies, under half trace to an unresolved V gene, and the reason for the others is unknown. The sample has 250,000 to 350,000 clones on record, about 90% of them singletons. The ten biggest clones cover around 4.5% of the sample. The specimen sequenced was PBMCs or T cells enriched from blood (not recorded which). These receptors all stem from a woman younger than 35 with acute COVID-19.

Only one count was recorded for this clone. The rearrangement uses TRBV19 and TRBJ1-5; D ambiguous. The ends were cut back, 3 bases at V and 4 bases at J, with 16 bases in the middle. CDR3 length equals 16 residues. Germline loops: CDR1 LNHDA, CDR2 SQIVND (reference sequence). The chain's CDR3 is CASSMLGGEPNQPQHF. The CDR3 DNA sequence: TGTGCCAGTAGTATGCTAGGCGGGGAACCTAATCAGCCCCAGCATTTT.

J is TRBJ2-7 and V is TRBV15, with 11 bases that match TRBD1. J gave up 0 bases and V 3 bases, and 1 base lay outside the gene matches. The length of the CDR3 is 15 residues. Germline CDR1 and CDR2: LNHNV and YYDKDF (reference sequence). This CDR3 is CATSRDRGLSYEQYF. The CDR3, as DNA: TGTGCCACCAGCAGGGACAGGGGGCTCTCCTACGAGCAGTACTTC. Variable domain in full (rest from reference TRBV15 and TRBJ2-7): DAMVIQNPRYQVTQFGKPVTLSCSQTLNHNVMYWYQQKSSQAPKLLFHYYDKDFNNEADTPDNFQSRRPNTSFCFLDIRSPGLGDTAMYLCATSRDRGLSYEQYFGPGTRLTVT.

This clone was seen only once. The chain carries TRBV12-3 or TRBV12-4 and TRBJ1-1; D gene unclear. The CDR3 is made up of 12 amino acids. Trimming pared 5 bases from V and 7 bases from J, leaving 11 bases between. CDR3 DNA: TGTGCCAGCAGTAACGGCAGGTATGAAGCTTTCTTT. Protein sequence: CASSNGRYEAFF.

The J gene is TRBJ2-3, the V gene TRBV21-1; the DNA was not used to check the table's D call, TRBD2. TRBV21-1 is a documented pseudogene. The CDR3 is 21 residues long. Here the CDR3 reads CASSKESHLMTSGRAGDTQYF. The CDR3 coding sequence is TGTGCCAGCAGCAAGGAATCCCACCTAATGACTAGCGGGAGGGCCGGGGATACGCAGTATTTT.

The chain recombines TRBV7-3 with TRBJ2-3; 7 bases line up with TRBD2. Germline assignment: CDR1 SGHTA and CDR2 FQGTGA. V trimming: 4 bases; J trimming: 5 bases; junction bases outside the gene matches: 6. This CDR3 spans 14 amino acids. The CDR3 DNA reads TGTGCCAGCAGCTATCACGGGGAGGGAGATACGCAGTATTTT. The encoded protein is CASSYHGEGDTQYF.

In its sample, this clone was seen once. This chain uses TRBV14 with TRBJ2-1; 11 nucleotides match TRBD1. Germline-derived CDR1 and CDR2 are SGHDN and FVKESK. The CDR3 runs 15 residues. J gave up 7 bases and V 4 bases, and 6 bases lay outside the gene matches. The CDR3: CASSRGQGAGNEQFF. The DNA for the CDR3 is TGTGCCAGCAGCCGCGGACAGGGGGCGGGGAATGAGCAGTTCTTC.

The chain recombines TRBV28 with TRBJ1-1, with a tentative D call TRBD1 (5 bases). The germline V gene has CDR1 MDHEN and CDR2 SYDVKM. This CDR3 has 14 amino acids. V dropped 5 bases and J dropped 0 bases, with 10 bases sitting between them. CDR3 protein: CASSRTHMNTEAFF. DNA of the CDR3: TGTGCCAGCAGTCGGACACATATGAACACTGAAGCTTTCTTT.

The V gene is TRBV4-1, the J gene TRBJ2-5; 13 bases are a match to TRBD2. The CDR3 is 17 amino acids. The V segment lost 4 bases and the J segment 5 bases; nucleotides outside the gene matches: 10. Germline V lookup: CDR1 MGHRA, CDR2 YSYEKL. CDR3 in DNA: TGCGCCAGCAGCCCCACTAGCGGGAGGGCCGTAGCGGAGACCCAGTACTTC. Amino acids: CASSPTSGRAVAETQYF.

The rearrangement joins TRBV19 to TRBJ2-6; 12 bases are a match to TRBD2. This CDR3 is built from 19 residues. J was trimmed by 0 bases and V by 3 bases; bases with no gene match: 6. Germline lookup yields CDR1 LNHDA and CDR2 SQIVND (reference sequence). In nucleotides, the CDR3 is TGTGCCAGTAGTATGGACCTAGCGGGAGGGCTCTCTGGGGCCAACGTCCTGACTTTC. It translates to CASSMDLAGGLSGANVLTF.

J is TRBJ1-5 and V is TRBV28; D remains ambiguous. The V end was cut by 6 bases, the J end by 6 bases, with 18 bases between. CDR1 and CDR2 from the germline V gene are MDHEN and SYDVKM. This CDR3 has 15 amino acids. CDR3 bases: TGTGCCAGCAGCCGTACGTCGGTATTCCGTCAGCCCCAGCATTTT. Its protein product is CASSRTSVFRQPQHF.

V is TRBV7-9 and J is TRBJ1-1; TRBD1 matches 7 bases. Germline V gene lookup returns CDR1 SEHNR and CDR2 FQNEAQ (reference sequence). V lost 5 bases and J lost 4; bases outside the gene matches: 10. The CDR3 has 15 residues. The CDR3 here is CASSLHTGAPTEAFF. In DNA, the CDR3 is TGTGCCAGCAGCCTTCACACAGGGGCTCCCACTGAAGCTTTCTTT.

The chain uses TRBV10-2 and TRBJ2-1, with 7 bases lining up with TRBD1. The CDR3 runs to 13 residues. Germline loops: CDR1 WSHSY, CDR2 SAAADI. J lost 9 bases, V lost 3 bases, and 5 bases had no gene match. CDR3 coding DNA: TGCGCCAGCAGTGACCCCCCAGGGGGTGAGCAGTTCTTC. Protein sequence: CASSDPPGGEQFF.

CDR3 in DNA: TGCGCCAGCAGCCCACCGGGACAGGGGGTCTACGAGCAGTACTTC. It codes for CASSPPGQGVYEQYF. This rearrangement joins TRBV5-1 to TRBJ2-7; 11 bases match TRBD1. The CDR3 is 15 amino acids. V shed 4 bases, J shed 3 bases, and the junction held 6 bases outside the gene matches. Germline V gene sequence: CDR1 SGHRS, CDR2 YFSETQ. The full variable domain, its missing parts supplied by reference TRBV5-1 and TRBJ2-7, is KAGVTQTPRYLIKTRGQQVTLSCSPISGHRSVSWYQQTPGQGLQFLFEYFSETQRNKGNFPGRFSGRQFSNSRSEMNVSTLELGDSALYLCASSPPGQGVYEQYFGPGTRLTVT.

This chain uses TRBV15 with TRBJ2-1; 11 nucleotides line up with TRBD2. Germline V gene sequence: CDR1 LNHNV, CDR2 YYDKDF (reference sequence). The CDR3 contains 21 residues. J was trimmed by 0 bases and V by 0 bases; bases with no gene match: 13. CDR3 residues: CATSRDQKGLAEPLSYNEQFF. In DNA form, the CDR3 reads TGTGCCACCAGCAGAGACCAGAAGGGACTAGCGGAACCTCTCTCCTACAATGAGCAGTTCTTC.

This rearrangement joins TRBV27 to TRBJ1-2; no firm D call. This CDR3 region has 15 residues. CDR1 MNHEY and CDR2 SMNVEV come from the germline V gene (reference sequence). V was trimmed by 5 bases and J by 2 bases, leaving 15 bases between them. CDR3 DNA: TGTGCCAGCAGTCTTACCATTCCGGAGAACTATGGCTACACCTTC. Its translation is CASSLTIPENYGYTF.

The chain uses TRBV13 and TRBJ2-7; the match to TRBD2 covers 7 bases. CDR3 length: 12 residues. CDR1 and CDR2 (germline): PRHDT, FYEKMQ (reference sequence). V dropped 0 bases and J dropped 7; count of bases not matched to a gene: 0. The CDR3, as DNA: TGTGCCAGCAGCTTAGGGGGAGGGGAGCAGTACTTC. Translating it yields CASSLGGGEQYF.

Only one count was recorded for this clone. The chain has TRBV29-1 and TRBJ1-1; 7 nucleotides agree with TRBD1. J lost 4 bases, V lost 3 bases, and 8 bases had no gene match. This CDR3 contains 14 residues. Germline V gene lookup returns CDR1 SQVTM and CDR2 ANQGSEA. CDR3 bases: TGCAGCGTTGATGTGGACAGGAGAGGCACTGAAGCTTTCTTT. This codes for CSVDVDRRGTEAFF.

The V and J genes are TRBV24-1 and TRBJ2-7; TRBD2 matches at 14 bases. CDR1 and CDR2 from the germline V gene are KGHDR and SFDVKD. V lost 4 bases, J lost 0 bases, and 10 bases stayed unmatched. The CDR3 extends over 19 amino acids. The DNA of the CDR3 is TGTGCCACCAGTGACTCCGGACTAGCGGGAGGTGCCTCCTCCTACGAGCAGTACTTC. As protein: CATSDSGLAGGASSYEQYF.

The chain carries TRBV19 and TRBJ2-7; a weak D match, TRBD1 (6 bases). The CDR3 is made up of 14 amino acids. The germline CDR1 and CDR2 sequences are LNHDA and SQIVND (reference sequence). V lost 5 bases and J 1 base, leaving 12 bases between the germline ends. CDR3 residues: CASSAYRESYEQYF. In DNA form, the CDR3 reads TGTGCCAGTAGTGCCTACAGGGAGTCCTACGAGCAGTACTTC.

The chain employs TRBV11-3 and TRBJ2-1; 10 bases map to TRBD1. Germline lookup yields CDR1 SGHNT and CDR2 YENEEA. Trimming took 5 bases from V and 6 from J; bases not matched to a gene: 7. The CDR3 has 15 amino acids. CDR3: CASSLPWTGGNEQFF. Written as DNA, the CDR3 is TGTGCCAGCAGCCTTCCCTGGACAGGGGGCAATGAGCAGTTCTTC.

The chain couples TRBV10-3 to TRBJ1-1, with 12 bases identical to TRBD1. Losses at the gene ends were 4 bases for V and 4 bases for J; bases not matched to a gene: 7. CDR3 size: 16 residues. CDR1 and CDR2 (germline): ENHRY, SYGVKD. CDR3 in amino acids: CAISAGQGAGGTEAFF. The DNA for the CDR3 is TGTGCCATCAGTGCGGGACAGGGGGCGGGTGGCACTGAAGCTTTCTTT.

This chain connects TRBV5-6 to TRBJ2-7; the D is unclear. The germline CDR1 and CDR2 sequences are SGHDT and YYEEEE. Trimming cost V 4 bases and J 5 bases, with 16 bases left between them. The CDR3 is 14 amino acids. This chain's CDR3 is CASSARGPFHEQYF. As DNA, the CDR3 is TGTGCCAGCAGCGCTCGAGGTCCCTTCCACGAGCAGTACTTC.

V gene TRBV3-1 (or the pseudogene TRBV3-2) combines with J gene TRBJ2-5; 7 bases line up with TRBD2. In germline, CDR1 is LGHDT, CDR2 YNNKEL (reference sequence). CDR3 length equals 13 residues. The V segment lost 5 bases and the J segment 5 bases; nucleotides outside the gene matches: 5. CDR3 coding DNA: TGTGCCAGCAGCGGGAGGGGTACGGAGACCCAGTACTTC. The encoded protein is CASSGRGTETQYF.

V gene TRBV21-1 combines with J gene TRBJ2-2; TRBD2 was called by the table and not checked on the DNA. TRBV21-1 is classified as a pseudogene. The CDR3 runs 17 residues. The CDR3 protein is CASRVPLEVANTGELFF. In DNA form, the CDR3 reads TGTGCCAGCAGGGTCCCCCTTGAGGTTGCGAACACCGGGGAGCTGTTTTTT.

This clone was counted once. The rearrangement joins TRBV11-3 to TRBJ2-7, with TRBD1 as a possible D gene (6 bases). The germline V gene has CDR1 SGHNT and CDR2 YENEEA. Trimming took off 3 bases at V and 3 bases at J, with 15 bases between the two ends. There are 15 residues in the CDR3. The CDR3, as DNA: TGTGCCAGCAGCTTGGCGTCGGGACATAACTACGAGCAGTACTTC. Its translation: CASSLASGHNYEQYF.

This chain uses TRBV6-5 with TRBJ1-1; 7 nucleotides line up with TRBD1. Per the germline V gene, CDR1 is MNHEY and CDR2 is SVGAGI. V lost 7 bases, J lost 2 bases, and 7 bases stayed unmatched. CDR3 length: 14 amino acids. CDR3 loop: CASTRDRGNTEAFF. CDR3 bases: TGTGCCAGCACCAGGGACAGAGGAAACACTGAAGCTTTCTTT.

With respect to this clone: Other DNA sequences in this specimen translate into the identical CDR3. The chain recombines TRBV27 with TRBJ2-5, with D perhaps matching TRBD2 (5 bases). The CDR3 totals 13 residues. Between the trimmed V and J ends, which lost 6 bases and 2 bases, there was a span of 10 bases. Germline V lookup: CDR1 MNHEY, CDR2 SMNVEV (reference sequence). Here the CDR3 DNA reads TGTGCCAGCAGCCGGGGAGTACAAGAGACCCAGTACTTC. Its protein product is CASSRGVQETQYF.

The V and J genes are TRBV2 and TRBJ1-5; the match to TRBD1 covers 8 bases. The CDR3 is made up of 16 amino acids. V dropped 0 bases and J dropped 4; count of bases not matched to a gene: 5. From germline, CDR1 is SNHLY and CDR2 FYNNEI. The chain's CDR3 is CASSEAPDRENQPQHF. As DNA, the CDR3 is TGTGCCAGCAGTGAAGCTCCGGACAGGGAGAATCAGCCCCAGCATTTT.

Note on this clone: The germline gene is not matched at one end of the junction; a read error may be the cause. The V and J genes are TRBV28 and TRBJ1-1; 7 bases line up with TRBD1. The CDR3 runs 14 residues. The germline V gene encodes CDR1 MDHEN and CDR2 SYDVKM. The CDR3 DNA reads as TGTGCCAGCATTTTAAGGACAGGGAACACTGAAGCTTTCTTT. The encoded protein is CASILRTGNTEAFF.

In regard to this clone: One end of the junction fails to match germline, which may point to a read error. The V gene is TRBV7-7, the J gene TRBJ2-7; TRBD1 might be the D (6 bases). The length of the CDR3 is 13 residues. CDR1 and CDR2 from the germline V gene are SSHAT and FNYEAQ (reference sequence). The CDR3 is CASSLGDNYEQYF. The CDR3 DNA follows: TGTGCTAGCAGCTTAGGGGACAACTACGAGCAGTACTTC.